This T cell receptor (beta chain) derives from a study of cytomegalovirus exposure and HLA in healthy donors. Vbeta (60) and Jbeta (13) primers were used in the PCR. Sequencing was performed with immunoSEQ multiplex PCR; in TCRdb, only in-frame clones are kept and a portion is missing. This repertoire shows some 130,000 clones, under 85% found once; its top ten account for roughly 3.1%. The study's findings and limits: Researchers reported that three CMV-associated chains were confirmed in vitro as CMV antigen-specific. Later analysis identified around 15,000 TCR beta sequences associated with HLA alleles, using a false discovery rate threshold of 0.05. TCR beta V- and J-gene trimming, according to a later analysis, was linked to a missense DCLRE1C variant.

V trimming: 9 bases; J trimming: 6 bases; junction bases outside the gene matches: 13. The V gene's germline CDR1 is LNHDA and CDR2 SQIVND (reference sequence). CDR3 length: 17 amino acids. This clone was counted only a few times. Its antigen remains unknown. This sequence originates from a man aged 30 to 39 in good health and CMV-seronegative. Sequences were obtained from PBMCs. This chain links TRBV19 with TRBJ2-2; 13 bases align to TRBD2. The CDR3 region is CASKGLAGDSFSGELFF. The CDR3 coding sequence is TGTGCCAGCAAAGGACTAGCGGGGGATTCTTTCTCCGGGGAGCTGTTTTTT. The whole variable domain, filled in from reference TRBV19 and TRBJ2-2, reads DGGITQSPKYLFRKEGQNVTLSCEQNLNHDAMYWYRQDPGQGLRLIYYSQIVNDFQKGDIAEGYSVSREKKESFPLTVTSAQKNPTAFYLCASKGLAGDSFSGELFFGEGSRLTVL.